The sequence of this T cell receptor (beta chain) was determined in a study of identical twins. Template switching (which added a universal primer site) was used, and cDNA carried unique molecular identifiers. TCRdb reprocessed the 5' RACE reads with MiXCR, giving one entry per CDR3 protein. The data hold roughly 1.6 million distinct CDR3 sequences, with around 29% observed a single time. The CDR3 totals 12 residues. Per germline, CDR1 LNHNV and CDR2 YYDKDF (reference sequence). V shed 5 bases and J shed 9 bases, with 11 bases lying between them. Study-wide points: With beta out-of-frame sequences, excess sharing by twins was weaker. Memory repertoires lacked the insertion deficit that abundant cord blood beta clonotypes showed.

This clonotype is a singleton in its sample. Its antigen is currently unknown. Sequenced: cord blood. This receptor was obtained from a newborn girl in good health. The chain links TRBV15 to TRBJ2-1; D unclear. The CDR3 sequence: CATSPRLGEQFF. The CDR3, as DNA: TGTGCCACCAGCCCGCGCCTTGGTGAGCAGTTCTTC.